This T cell receptor (beta chain) comes out of a study of technical replicates of blood from a few donors. The protocol was immunoSEQ multiplex PCR, while the TCRdb copy is restricted to in-frame clones and leaves out a portion. The table shows around 83,000 clones, with over 85% occurring only once. V was trimmed by 5 bases and J by 5 bases, leaving 4 bases between them. CDR3 length equals 11 residues. Germline-derived CDR1 and CDR2 are MDHEN and SYDVKM. This TCR was sampled from a human donor in good health. The chain carries TRBV28 and TRBJ1-5; D not resolved. The specimen was T cells isolated from PBMCs. CDR3 in amino acids: CASSLHQPQHF. The CDR3 coding sequence is TGTGCCAGCAGTCTCCATCAGCCCCAGCATTTT.